These 17 T cell receptor beta chains were all obtained from the same sample, sequenced in a study of blood T cell repertoires in COVID-19. Using immunoSEQ multiplex PCR, the repertoire was profiled, and TCRdb retains in-frame clones only, with some absent. The sample records roughly 330,000 clones, more than 70% being singletons. The sample comprised peripheral blood. These receptors were taken from a woman in her fifties or sixties with acute or convalescent COVID-19.

The V gene is TRBV11-2, the J gene TRBJ2-3; D not certain. The CDR3 totals 14 residues. Germline V lookup: CDR1 SGHAT, CDR2 FQNNGV. Trimming shortened V by 2 bases and J by 2 bases, and 8 bases separated the two germline ends. The CDR3 nucleotides read TGTGCCAGCAGCTTATCTTTCCCCACAGATACGCAGTATTTT. This gives the protein CASSLSFPTDTQYF.

The chain uses TRBV28 and TRBJ1-3, with D hard to call. The germline V gene encodes CDR1 MDHEN and CDR2 SYDVKM. Trimming removed 4 bases at V and 3 bases at J, with 10 bases between. The CDR3 is 14 residues long. The CDR3 region is CASSSTGYGNTIYF. The CDR3 region has the DNA TGTGCCAGCAGTTCCACCGGGTATGGAAACACCATATATTTT. Using reference TRBV28 and TRBJ1-3 for the parts outside the CDR3, the full variable domain is DVKVTQSSRYLVKRTGEKVFLECVQDMDHENMFWYRQDPGLGLRLIYFSYDVKMKEKGDIPEGYSVSREKKERFSLILESASTNQTSMYLCASSSTGYGNTIYFGEGSWLTVV.

The chain employs TRBV5-8 and TRBJ1-3; 7 bases are shared with TRBD1. The CDR3 is 14 residues long. Trimming cost V 5 bases and J 3 bases; bases outside gene matches: 5. CDR1 and CDR2 from the germline V gene are SGHTS and YDEGEE. CDR3 nucleotides: TGTGCCAGCAGACCAACAGGGGTTGGAAACACCATATATTTT. This gives the protein CASRPTGVGNTIYF.

The chain carries TRBV5-1 and TRBJ2-5; 9 nucleotides agree with TRBD1. V was clipped by 0 bases and J by 2 bases; unmatched bases: 11. The CDR3 totals 18 residues. Germline V gives CDR1 SGHRS, CDR2 YFSETQ. CDR3 sequence: CASSLGGTGKRRQETQYF. The CDR3 DNA reads TGCGCCAGCAGCTTGGGAGGGACAGGGAAGCGTAGGCAAGAGACCCAGTACTTC.

The chain uses TRBV19 and TRBJ2-1; D is possibly TRBD2 (5 bases). V shed 3 bases and J shed 12 bases, with 12 bases lying between them. Germline V CDR1 and CDR2: LNHDA, SQIVND (reference sequence). This CDR3 contains 12 residues. The CDR3 sequence: CASSMTTATQFF. The CDR3 DNA sequence: TGTGCCAGTAGTATGACTACCGCGACGCAGTTCTTC.

This sequence joins TRBV5-1 and TRBJ2-2, with D perhaps TRBD2 (7 bases). Trimming removed 1 base from V and 3 bases from J, with 13 bases in between. The CDR3 length is 16 residues. Germline values: CDR1 SGHRS, CDR2 YFSETQ. The CDR3 nucleotides read TGCGCCAGCAGCTTGTTGGGGGGGCCGGACACCGGGGAGCTGTTTTTT. As protein: CASSLLGGPDTGELFF.

CDR3 loop: CASSSFLLGAVNEQFF. The CDR3 nucleotides read TGTGCCAGCAGCTCCTTCCTACTGGGAGCGGTAAATGAGCAGTTCTTC. V is TRBV27 and J is TRBJ2-1, with D maybe TRBD2 (5 bases). Germline V gene sequence: CDR1 MNHEY, CDR2 SMNVEV (reference sequence). The CDR3 totals 16 residues. Trimming removed 6 bases from V and 7 bases from J, with 22 bases in between.

The genes are TRBV5-6 and TRBJ2-5; 8 positions agree with TRBD1. J lost 5 bases, V lost 1 base, and 10 bases had no gene match. The CDR3 loop spans 16 amino acids. From germline, CDR1 is SGHDT and CDR2 YYEEEE. CDR3 nucleotides: TGTGCCAGCAGCTTGAGTCAGGGGGCCGTGGGCGAGACCCAGTACTTC. Translation gives CASSLSQGAVGETQYF.

The V gene is TRBV12-5, the J gene TRBJ2-2; 8 nucleotides agree with TRBD1. After removal of 6 bases from V and 1 base from J, the junction contained 7 bases not matched to a gene. The germline CDR1 and CDR2 sequences are LGHNT and FRNRAP. There are 16 residues in the CDR3. CDR3 amino acids: CASGDRDRKNTGELFF. In DNA form, the CDR3 reads TGTGCTAGTGGGGATAGGGACAGGAAGAACACCGGGGAGCTGTTTTTT.

This sequence joins TRBV6-6 and TRBJ1-2; 7 bases match TRBD1. CDR3 length: 14 amino acids. CDR1 and CDR2 from the germline V gene are MNHNY and SVGAGI (reference sequence). The V and J ends lost 2 bases and 5 bases, in that order; junction bases with no gene match: 5. The CDR3 bases are TGTGCCAGCAGTTACGCACAGGGGTGGTATGGCTACACCTTC. Translated: CASSYAQGWYGYTF.

This chain links TRBV4-1 with TRBJ2-2, with TRBD1 matching over 8 bases. J was trimmed by 3 bases and V by 4 bases; bases with no gene match: 7. The germline V gene has CDR1 MGHRA and CDR2 YSYEKL. The CDR3 covers 16 residues. The DNA for the CDR3 is TGCGCCAGCAGCCTAAGACAGGGGCCAGACACCGGGGAGCTGTTTTTT. It translates to CASSLRQGPDTGELFF.

In its sample, this clone was seen a few times. This chain connects TRBV29-1 to TRBJ1-4, with 7 bases fitting TRBD1. CDR3 length equals 15 residues. V trimming: 4 bases; J trimming: 5 bases; junction bases outside the gene matches: 10. Germline lookup yields CDR1 SQVTM and CDR2 ANQGSEA. In DNA, the CDR3 is TGCAGCGTTGGAACATGGACAGGATTAAATGAAAAACTGTTTTTT. Amino acid sequence: CSVGTWTGLNEKLFF.

This chain connects TRBV3-1 (or the pseudogene TRBV3-2) to TRBJ1-1; possible D gene TRBD1, 6 bases. Germline-derived CDR1 and CDR2 are LGHDT and YNNKEL (reference sequence). This CDR3 is 14 amino acids long. Between the trimmed V and J ends, which lost 7 bases and 3 bases, there was a span of 15 bases. The CDR3 DNA reads TGTGCCAGCACCCTCGGGAGGGGGGACACTGAAGCTTTCTTT. It codes for CASTLGRGDTEAFF.

The gene calls are TRBV19 and TRBJ2-5; no reliable D call. Per germline, CDR1 LNHDA and CDR2 SQIVND (reference sequence). Trimming pared 5 bases from V and 4 bases from J, leaving 14 bases between. This CDR3 is built from 14 residues. Here the CDR3 reads CASSAFGVGETQYF. Written as DNA, the CDR3 is TGTGCCAGTAGTGCTTTCGGAGTCGGAGAGACCCAGTACTTC.

This chain links TRBV19 with TRBJ1-5, with 12 bases lining up with TRBD1. CDR1 and CDR2 from the germline V gene are LNHDA and SQIVND (reference sequence). This CDR3 has 15 amino acids. The trim removed 7 bases at V and 6 bases at J, leaving 7 bases unmatched. The CDR3 DNA follows: TGTGCCAGTACCGATGGGACAGGGGGCGGTCAGCCCCAGCATTTT. It codes for CASTDGTGGGQPQHF.

V gene TRBV12-5 combines with J gene TRBJ1-1; 11 bases agree with TRBD1. From germline, CDR1 is LGHNT and CDR2 FRNRAP. V was clipped by 4 bases and J by 4 bases; unmatched bases: 11. This CDR3 is 17 amino acids long. The DNA for the CDR3 is TGTGCTAGTGGTTACGCGTTATCCGGGACAGGGGGCACTGAAGCTTTCTTT. Translating it yields CASGYALSGTGGTEAFF.

The V call is TRBV11-2, the J call TRBJ1-1; no clear D gene. V was pared by 5 bases and J by 0 bases, with 25 bases between. The germline V gene has CDR1 SGHAT and CDR2 FQNNGV. CDR3 length: 19 residues. In DNA, the CDR3 is TGTGCCAGCAGCCCGAGGTCGCTGGGTGAGGTATCCATGAACACTGAAGCTTTCTTT. It yields the protein CASSPRSLGEVSMNTEAFF. The full variable domain, with the rest looked up from reference TRBV11-2 and TRBJ1-1, is EAGVAQSPRYKIIEKRQSVAFWCNPISGHATLYWYQQILGQGPKLLIQFQNNGVVDDSQLPKDRFSAERLKGVDSTLKIQPAKLEDSAVYLCASSPRSLGEVSMNTEAFFGQGTRLTVV.